The clone carrying this T cell receptor (beta chain) was observed many times. Its antigen remains unknown. These data belong to a study of spatial heterogeneity in lung cancer. Study-wide results and limits: Tumor mutation counts were tracked by expanded intratumoral alpha and beta TCR counts.

Documented time point: sample taken at primary tumor resection. TCRdb ran MiXCR on the 5' RACE reads and lists one entry per CDR3 protein. The sample holds over 9,000 distinct CDR3 sequences, around 5% seen once. CDR1 is DFQATT, CDR2 SNEGSKA, per germline (reference sequence). The CDR3 covers 14 residues. Trimming removed 0 bases from V and 4 bases from J; junction bases left unmatched: 2. The source of this sequence is a female donor with early-stage non-small cell lung cancer. Sequenced here: lung tumor tissue, sampled at surgery. The rearrangement uses TRBV20-1 and TRBJ2-1, with TRBD2 matching 8 bases. The CDR3 protein is CSARDREGYNEQFF. The CDR3 nucleotides read TGCAGTGCTAGAGACCGGGAGGGATACAATGAGCAGTTCTTC.